These 16 T cell receptor beta chains share one sample of origin, sequenced in a study of T cell changes during pregnancy in multiple sclerosis. Data came from immunoSEQ multiplex PCR; TCRdb stores just in-frame clones and leaves some out. The sample consists of roughly 97,000 clones, 90% of them appearing once. Sequenced material: peripheral blood, taken in the second trimester of pregnancy. These TCRs come from a female donor in good health, enrolled as a control in a pregnancy study.

The rearrangement joins TRBV11-2 to TRBJ2-5; D unresolved. CDR1 is SGHAT, CDR2 FQNNGV, per germline. Trimming pared 2 bases from V and 5 bases from J, leaving 3 bases between. The CDR3 loop spans 11 amino acids. As DNA, the CDR3 is TGTGCCAGCAGCTTACGGGAGACCCAGTACTTC. This encodes CASSLRETQYF.

The chain employs TRBV4-1 and TRBJ2-3, with 14 bases matching TRBD2. Germline loops: CDR1 MGHRA, CDR2 YSYEKL. The CDR3 consists of 17 residues. V was clipped by 1 base and J by 7 bases; unmatched bases: 7. CDR3 DNA sequence: TGCGCCAGCAGCCAAGTTGGGACTAGCGGGAGACATCATACGCAGTATTTT. This encodes CASSQVGTSGRHHTQYF.

The chain has TRBV29-1 and TRBJ1-1, with D perhaps TRBD1 (6 bases). Germline CDR1 and CDR2: SQVTM and ANQGSEA. The CDR3 sequence is 15 residues long. V lost 4 bases and J 5 bases, leaving 20 bases between the germline ends. CDR3 residues: CSVAALSPGVTEAFF. The CDR3 DNA is TGCAGCGTTGCGGCCTTAAGTCCAGGGGTAACTGAAGCTTTCTTT.

This clone was detected once. The chain combines TRBV19 with TRBJ2-3; 8 bases are shared with TRBD2. The CDR3 loop spans 14 amino acids. Germline V gene lookup returns CDR1 LNHDA and CDR2 SQIVND (reference sequence). Trimming at V came to 4 bases and at J to 4 bases, leaving 4 bases not matched to a gene. The CDR3 coding sequence is TGTGCCAGTAGTAAACTAGCGGAGTCAGATACGCAGTATTTT. Encoded protein: CASSKLAESDTQYF. The entire variable domain, with the rest obtained from reference TRBV19 and TRBJ2-3, is as follows: DGGITQSPKYLFRKEGQNVTLSCEQNLNHDAMYWYRQDPGQGLRLIYYSQIVNDFQKGDIAEGYSVSREKKESFPLTVTSAQKNPTAFYLCASSKLAESDTQYFGPGTRLTVL.

This sequence joins TRBV5-1 and TRBJ1-1; a weak D match, TRBD1 (6 bases). Germline CDR1 reads SGHRS; CDR2 reads YFSETQ. The CDR3 is 13 amino acids. V lost 3 bases, J lost 6 bases, and 12 bases lay in between. In DNA form, the CDR3 reads TGCGCCAGCAGCTCCGCCCACAGGGCTGAAGCTTTCTTT. It specifies CASSSAHRAEAFF.

The chain employs TRBV7-2 and TRBJ2-5, with 7 bases that match TRBD2. CDR3 size: 15 residues. The V segment lost 1 base and the J segment 4 bases; nucleotides outside the gene matches: 6. Per the germline V gene, CDR1 is SGHTA and CDR2 is FQGNSA. The CDR3 sequence is CASSLGGGVGETQYF. DNA of the CDR3: TGTGCCAGCAGCTTAGGGGGAGGGGTGGGAGAGACCCAGTACTTC.

CDR3 region: CASSLSDSYYEQYF. Written as DNA, the CDR3 is TGTGCCAGCAGCTTAAGCGACAGCTACTACGAGCAGTACTTC. V gene TRBV11-2 combines with J gene TRBJ2-7; D may be TRBD1 (5 bases). Per germline, CDR1 SGHAT and CDR2 FQNNGV. The CDR3 spans 14 residues. Trimming removed 2 bases from V and 3 bases from J, with 11 bases in between.

V gene TRBV20-1 combines with J gene TRBJ2-3; no definite D call. V dropped 7 bases and J dropped 4 bases, with 9 bases sitting between them. The CDR3 has 11 residues. Germline CDR1 reads DFQATT; CDR2 reads SNEGSKA (reference sequence). The CDR3 DNA sequence: TGCAGTGTCCCCCGGGCAGATACGCAGTATTTT. The encoded protein is CSVPRADTQYF.

CDR3 sequence: CASSLEAGMNTEAFF. Written as DNA, the CDR3 is TGCGCCAGCAGCTTGGAAGCGGGGATGAACACTGAAGCTTTCTTT. V is TRBV5-1 and J is TRBJ1-1, with no clear D. The CDR3 has 15 residues. The V end was cut by 0 bases, the J end by 0 bases, with 9 bases between. The germline gives CDR1 SGHRS, CDR2 YFSETQ.

The J gene is TRBJ2-7, the V gene TRBV28; tentative D call: TRBD1 (6 bases). The V gene's germline CDR1 is MDHEN and CDR2 SYDVKM. V was cut by 8 bases and J by 1 base, with 12 bases left in between. This CDR3 region has 13 residues. In DNA, the CDR3 is TGTGCCAGCCGGACAGTTGGGTCCTACGAGCAGTACTTC. This gives the protein CASRTVGSYEQYF. The whole variable domain, remainder taken from reference TRBV28 and TRBJ2-7, is DVKVTQSSRYLVKRTGEKVFLECVQDMDHENMFWYRQDPGLGLRLIYFSYDVKMKEKGDIPEGYSVSREKKERFSLILESASTNQTSMYLCASRTVGSYEQYFGPGTRLTVT.

The V and J genes are TRBV25-1 and TRBJ2-3; no firm D call. V was clipped by 0 bases and J by 6 bases, with 7 bases between them. This CDR3 spans 13 amino acids. The V gene's germline CDR1 is MGHDK and CDR2 SYGVNS. The CDR3 nucleotides are TGTGCCAGCAGTGAATATCTCTCGGATACGCAGTATTTT. This encodes CASSEYLSDTQYF.

The chain couples TRBV2 to TRBJ2-1, with TRBD2 identical over 11 bases. The V gene end was trimmed by 2 bases and the J gene end by 9 bases; junction bases not matched to a gene: 6. This CDR3 comprises 15 residues. The germline gives CDR1 SNHLY, CDR2 FYNNEI. The CDR3 protein is CASSEKTSGVAEQFF. The DNA for the CDR3 is TGTGCCAGCAGTGAAAAGACTAGCGGGGTAGCTGAGCAGTTCTTC.

This clone has just one count. The DNA for the CDR3 is TGTGCCAGCTCAGACAGGGGGATGTGGCCTTTCTTT. This encodes CASSDRGMWPFF. The chain is built from TRBV18 and TRBJ1-1; 9 nucleotides align to TRBD1. The J segment lost 12 bases and the V segment lost 5 bases, leaving 7 bases of the junction unmatched. CDR3 size: 12 residues. Germline V gene lookup returns CDR1 KGHSH and CDR2 LQKENI.

J is TRBJ1-3 and V is TRBV2, with D possibly matching TRBD1 (5 bases). The germline V gene has CDR1 SNHLY and CDR2 FYNNEI. V lost 5 bases, J lost 0 bases, and 14 bases lay in between. This CDR3 has 16 residues. The CDR3 coding sequence is TGTGCCAGCAGTTTTCGCAGGGCCGACTCTGGAAACACCATATATTTT. It codes for CASSFRRADSGNTIYF.

The CDR3, as DNA: TGTGCCAGCAGTTTGCAGGGAAGCTCCCAGCCCCAGCATTTT. Its translation: CASSLQGSSQPQHF. The chain is built from TRBV28 and TRBJ1-5; tentatively, D is TRBD1 (5 bases). With 3 bases removed from V and 7 bases from J, the gap between germline ends came to 13 bases. The germline V gene encodes CDR1 MDHEN and CDR2 SYDVKM. This CDR3 contains 14 residues.

The chain has TRBV5-4 and TRBJ2-5, with D possibly being TRBD1 (5 bases). CDR3 length equals 14 residues. Trimming cost V 6 bases and J 1 base, with 13 bases left between them. CDR1 SGHNT and CDR2 YYREEE come from the germline V gene (reference sequence). CDR3 DNA sequence: TGTGCCAGCACCTACAGGCCGGCCCAAGAGACCCAGTACTTC. This gives the protein CASTYRPAQETQYF.